These 18 T cell receptor beta chains came from one sample sequenced in a study of OX40 agonist ivuxolimab in advanced cancers. Sequencing was performed with immunoSEQ multiplex PCR; in TCRdb, only in-frame clones are kept and a portion is missing. The data show tens of thousands of clones, more than 80% seen once. The sequenced sample was CD4+ or CD8+ T cells sorted from blood, obtained in a trial of the OX40 agonist ivuxolimab. These receptors all stem from an adult with an advanced solid tumor such as melanoma, head and neck, liver or kidney cancer.

The chain recombines TRBV4-1 with TRBJ1-1, with D hard to call. In germline, CDR1 is MGHRA, CDR2 YSYEKL. V lost 0 bases and J lost 0, with 11 bases in between. The CDR3 extends over 16 amino acids. The CDR3 loop is CASSQEGWTMNTEAFF. CDR3 coding DNA: TGCGCCAGCAGCCAAGAAGGGTGGACCATGAACACTGAAGCTTTCTTT.

The chain has TRBV19 and TRBJ1-2; D gene uncertain. The CDR3 contains 11 residues. Germline lookup yields CDR1 LNHDA and CDR2 SQIVND (reference sequence). The germline V and J ends were trimmed by 10 bases and 2 bases, with 8 bases remaining between them. The CDR3 region is CATGENYGYTF. As DNA, the CDR3 is TGTGCCACCGGGGAGAACTATGGCTACACCTTC.

The V call is TRBV29-1, the J call TRBJ2-7; 12 bases fit TRBD2. The J segment lost 4 bases and the V segment lost 6 bases, leaving 4 bases of the junction unmatched. CDR1 is SQVTM, CDR2 ANQGSEA, per germline. The CDR3 runs to 13 residues. The CDR3 DNA follows: TGCAGCGTACGGACTAGCGGGACGTACGAGCAGTACTTC. As protein: CSVRTSGTYEQYF.

CDR3 amino acids: CASSLAQGKENYTF. Here the CDR3 DNA reads TGTGCCAGCAGCTTAGCACAGGGAAAAGAAAACTACACCTTC. The V and J genes are TRBV7-6 and TRBJ1-2, with D possibly TRBD1 on 6 matching bases. The V gene lost 0 bases and the J gene lost 10 bases, with 15 bases spanning the gap. The V gene's germline CDR1 is SGHVS and CDR2 FNYEAQ. The CDR3 has 14 residues.

The chain links TRBV4-2 to TRBJ2-6, with a tentative D call TRBD1 (6 bases). Trimming stripped 1 base from V and 0 bases from J, with 13 bases between. The CDR3 sequence is 18 residues long. Germline CDR1 is LGHNA and CDR2 is YNFKEQ. The CDR3 DNA is TGTGCCAGCAGCCAAGCATACAGGGACGGCTCTGGGGCCAACGTCCTGACTTTC. Its translation: CASSQAYRDGSGANVLTF.

V is TRBV9 and J is TRBJ1-4; D is perhaps TRBD1 (5 bases). The V and J ends lost 4 bases and 7 bases respectively, with 14 bases between them. Germline loops: CDR1 SGDLS, CDR2 YYNGEE. CDR3 length equals 14 residues. CDR3 DNA: TGTGCCAGCAGCCCCGGGATAGGGGTTGAAAAACTGTTTTTT. Protein product: CASSPGIGVEKLFF. Looking up the rest from reference TRBV9 and TRBJ1-4 gives the full variable domain: DSGVTQTPKHLITATGQRVTLRCSPRSGDLSVYWYQQSLDQGLQFLIQYYNGEERAKGNILERFSAQQFPDLHSELNLSSLELGDSALYFCASSPGIGVEKLFFGSGTQLSVL.

The rearrangement joins TRBV27 to TRBJ2-3; no firm D call. From germline, CDR1 is MNHEY and CDR2 SMNVEV (reference sequence). V was cut by 5 bases and J by 6 bases, with 6 bases left in between. The CDR3 has 11 amino acids. CDR3: CASSNVDTQYF. CDR3 nucleotide sequence: TGTGCCAGCAGTAATGTCGATACGCAGTATTTT.

The CDR3 loop reads CSVQDPEGDEKLFF. CDR3 coding DNA: TGCAGCGTCCAAGATCCAGAAGGGGATGAAAAACTGTTTTTT. V usage is TRBV29-1 and J usage is TRBJ1-4, with a tentative D call TRBD1 (5 bases). From germline, CDR1 is SQVTM and CDR2 ANQGSEA. Trimming left V 6 bases short and J 6 bases short, with 17 bases between. This CDR3 has 14 amino acids.

V is TRBV11-2 and J is TRBJ2-1; TRBD2 might be the D (6 bases). Germline values: CDR1 SGHAT, CDR2 FQNNGV. V was clipped by 7 bases and J by 8 bases, with 24 bases between them. The length of the CDR3 is 16 residues. The CDR3 loop is CASTDNRVAERDEQFF. The CDR3 DNA follows: TGTGCCAGCACCGACAATCGGGTAGCGGAGAGGGATGAGCAGTTCTTC.

The chain recombines TRBV27 with TRBJ2-7; 7 bases align to TRBD1. This CDR3 contains 14 residues. J lost 1 base, V lost 5 bases, and 5 bases had no gene match. CDR1 is MNHEY, CDR2 SMNVEV, per germline (reference sequence). CDR3 sequence: CASSNRDSSYEQYF. The CDR3, as DNA: TGTGCCAGCAGTAACCGGGACAGTTCCTACGAGCAGTACTTC.

V usage is TRBV6-1 and J usage is TRBJ2-3; TRBD2 might be the D (6 bases). The CDR3 spans 16 residues. Germline lookup yields CDR1 MNHNS and CDR2 SASEGT. V was trimmed by 0 bases and J by 1 base, leaving 11 bases between them. CDR3: CASSEAWRDGTDTQYF. The CDR3 nucleotides are TGTGCCAGCAGTGAAGCCTGGAGGGACGGCACAGATACGCAGTATTTT.

The chain joins TRBV7-8 to TRBJ2-7, with TRBD2 matching 11 bases. Looked up from germline, CDR1 is SGHVS and CDR2 is FQNEAQ. The CDR3 is 16 residues long. The V segment lost 0 bases and the J segment 3 bases; nucleotides outside the gene matches: 4. CDR3 loop: CASSLAGLAASYEQYF. CDR3 DNA: TGTGCCAGCAGCTTAGCGGGACTAGCGGCGAGCTACGAGCAGTACTTC.

This chain links TRBV21-1 with TRBJ2-7; TRBD1 is the table's D call, not checked against the DNA. TRBV21-1 is noted as a pseudogene. CDR3 length: 15 amino acids. The CDR3 reads CASSTWDRNWYEQYF. Here the CDR3 DNA reads TGTGCCAGCAGCACCTGGGACAGAAATTGGTACGAGCAGTACTTC.

This chain links TRBV29-1 with TRBJ2-1; weak D call: TRBD1 (6 bases). The V end lost 8 bases, the J end lost 6 bases, and 17 bases lay between the germline ends. The CDR3 extends over 13 amino acids. CDR1 and CDR2 from the germline V gene are SQVTM and ANQGSEA. The CDR3: CSQTSYRVNEQFF. The CDR3 DNA follows: TGCAGCCAAACTTCCTACAGGGTCAATGAGCAGTTCTTC.

This chain joins TRBV28 and TRBJ2-1, with D possibly matching TRBD2 (5 bases). V was clipped by 2 bases and J by 5 bases, with 10 bases between them. Germline assignment: CDR1 MDHEN and CDR2 SYDVKM. The CDR3 spans 14 residues. The CDR3 coding sequence is TGTGCCAGCAGTTTAGCGGGTCTGGACAATGAGCAGTTCTTC. Translated, it gives CASSLAGLDNEQFF.

The V and J genes are TRBV30 and TRBJ1-1; tentatively, D is TRBD1 (6 bases). The V end lost 0 bases, the J end lost 4 bases, and 21 bases lay between the germline ends. The CDR3 spans 17 residues. Germline V CDR1 and CDR2: GTSNPN, SVGIG (reference sequence). The CDR3 DNA reads as TGTGCCTGGAGTGTTCTCCAGGAGGGGGTGAGGGGCACTGAAGCTTTCTTT. It translates to CAWSVLQEGVRGTEAFF.

The V and J genes are TRBV6-5 and TRBJ2-7, with 8 bases aligning to TRBD2. V dropped 6 bases and J dropped 2; count of bases not matched to a gene: 6. This CDR3 has 14 amino acids. CDR1 MNHEY and CDR2 SVGAGI come from the germline V gene. The CDR3 DNA sequence: TGTGCCAGCAGCGGGGGGGCCCTCCCCTACGAGCAGTACTTC. Its translation: CASSGGALPYEQYF.

The CDR3 region is CASTSVGWGNQPQHF. CDR3 sequence (DNA): TGTGCCAGCACTTCCGTGGGGTGGGGAAATCAGCCCCAGCATTTT. The V call is TRBV27, the J call TRBJ1-5; D unclear. The germline V gene has CDR1 MNHEY and CDR2 SMNVEV (reference sequence). This CDR3 comprises 15 residues. V lost 7 bases to trimming and J lost 4 bases, with 17 bases between them.